Included here is one T cell receptor beta chain sequence, with context. The antigen is not known. The repertoire was sequenced with immunoSEQ multiplex PCR; TCRdb's copy has only in-frame clones and lacks some. The sample lists fewer than 350,000 clones, approximately 87% seen once, with about 0.85% in the top ten. The donors belonged to the approximately 120-subject validation cohort, separate from the approximately 670-subject first cohort. The sample originates from a study of cytomegalovirus exposure and HLA in healthy donors. General study findings and limits: Investigators reported 150 to 200 TCR beta chains as tied to cytomegalovirus. Rare sequences made up most TCRs, while some public TCRs were found in many donors. The tendency of first-cohort TCR clusters to co-occur in the 130 or so validation repertoires was identified by a subsequent analysis.

V lost 4 bases, J lost 2 bases, and 6 bases stayed unmatched. Looked up from germline, CDR1 is MNHEY and CDR2 is SVGAGI. The CDR3 extends over 15 amino acids. The receptor was isolated from a woman between 18 and 30 years old in good health and CMV-seronegative. This chain links TRBV6-5 with TRBJ2-5; 8 bases are a match to TRBD1. Input material: PBMCs. The chain's CDR3 is CASSFRTGLQETQYF. The CDR3 region has the DNA TGTGCCAGCAGTTTCCGGACAGGGCTTCAAGAGACCCAGTACTTC.